The rows below give T cell receptor beta chains drawn from one sample of a study of shared clonotypes between healthy human individuals. Generated by immunoSEQ multiplex PCR, the TCRdb table keeps only in-frame clones and is missing some. The sample shows approximately 480,000 clones, about 75% of them seen only once. Source material: PBMCs. These receptors were collected from a woman between 35 and 50 years old in good health. Some clones in this sample may be carry-over from other donors' samples. Both conserved end residues are part of each CDR3. Each record gives: V gene, D gene, J gene, clone size, CDR3 DNA, CDR3 protein. A D gene is named only where the DNA matches it firmly. Clone size is given for some rows only: seen once, a few or many times, or a class if the clone is expanded.

V gene: TRBV12-1; D gene: .; J gene: TRBJ2-1; clone size: .; CDR3 DNA: TGTGCCAGCAGCTTCTCCCTCCATGAGCAGTTCTTC; CDR3 protein: CASSFSLHEQFF
V gene: TRBV2; D gene: .; J gene: TRBJ2-6; clone size: .; CDR3 DNA: TGTGCCAGCAGACCCCGCGGGGGCCCTGGGGCCAACGTCCTGACTTTC; CDR3 protein: CASRPRGGPGANVLTF
V gene: TRBV28; D gene: .; J gene: TRBJ1-4; clone size: .; CDR3 DNA: TGTGCCAGCAGTTTATCGGGTTCTAATGAAAAACTGTTTTTT; CDR3 protein: CASSLSGSNEKLFF
V gene: TRBV4-3; D gene: .; J gene: TRBJ1-3; clone size: .; CDR3 DNA: TGCGCCAGCAGCCAAAATTCCGGGAGCGGCGTTGGAAACACCATATATTTT; CDR3 protein: CASSQNSGSGVGNTIYF
V gene: TRBV5-6; D gene: TRBD2; J gene: TRBJ2-7; clone size: once; CDR3 DNA: TGTGCCAGCAGCTTGGAGGTCGGGGCGGGAGGGCCCGGAGAGCAGTACTTC; CDR3 protein: CASSLEVGAGGPGEQYF
V gene: TRBV9; D gene: .; J gene: TRBJ2-3; clone size: few; CDR3 DNA: TGTGCCAGCAGCGTAGGGGCGGTGGATACGCAGTATTTT; CDR3 protein: CASSVGAVDTQYF
V gene: TRBV6-6; D gene: .; J gene: TRBJ1-2; clone size: .; CDR3 DNA: TGTGCCAGCAGCCCAGGGACCAACTATGGCTACACCTTC; CDR3 protein: CASSPGTNYGYTF
V gene: TRBV5-1; D gene: .; J gene: TRBJ2-1; clone size: .; CDR3 DNA: TGCGCCAGCAGCTTGTCGACACTCTACAATGAGCAGTTCTTC; CDR3 protein: CASSLSTLYNEQFF
V gene: TRBV19; D gene: TRBD2; J gene: TRBJ2-5; clone size: once; CDR3 DNA: TGTGCCAGTAGTATAGGGTTGGGAGGGACGCCCGAAGAGACCCAGTACTTC; CDR3 protein: CASSIGLGGTPEETQYF
V gene: TRBV4-2; D gene: TRBD2; J gene: TRBJ2-1; clone size: many; CDR3 DNA: TGTGCCAGCAGCCGAAGGGTCGGACTAGCGGGTAATGAGCAGTTCTTC; CDR3 protein: CASSRRVGLAGNEQFF
V gene: TRBV7-9; D gene: .; J gene: TRBJ2-1; clone size: .; CDR3 DNA: TGTGCCAGCAGATTAGTTCCAGAGGTCTACAATGAGCAGTTCTTC; CDR3 protein: CASRLVPEVYNEQFF
V gene: TRBV28; D gene: TRBD2; J gene: TRBJ2-1; clone size: many; CDR3 DNA: TGTGCCAGCAGTAGCCTAGCGGTCTCCTACAATGAGCAGTTCTTC; CDR3 protein: CASSSLAVSYNEQFF
V gene: TRBV27; D gene: .; J gene: TRBJ2-7; clone size: .; CDR3 DNA: TGTGCCAGCAGTTTATCGACAGGGAGGATTAGCTACGAGCAGTACTTC; CDR3 protein: CASSLSTGRISYEQYF
V gene: TRBV7-7; D gene: .; J gene: TRBJ2-4; clone size: .; CDR3 DNA: TGTGCTAGCAGCTTTAGAAAAAACATTCAGTACTTC; CDR3 protein: CASSFRKNIQYF
V gene: TRBV5-4; D gene: TRBD1; J gene: TRBJ1-2; clone size: .; CDR3 DNA: TGTGCCAGCAGCTTCGGAGGGGCAGGGGGCCAGTTTGGCTACACCTTC; CDR3 protein: CASSFGGAGGQFGYTF